This T cell receptor beta chain was sequenced during a study of shared clonotypes between healthy human individuals. Overall study results and limits: Sequencing depth was expected to affect clonotype sharing among donors. Clonotypes shared by all four sorted-subset donors had higher generation probabilities than non-shared clonotypes.

On this clone: What it binds is unknown.

Clones were sequenced by immunoSEQ multiplex PCR, and TCRdb holds only the in-frame ones, with some missing. The table includes millions of clones, around 96% detected once. The CDR3 has 15 amino acids. Trimming stripped 3 bases from V and 1 base from J, with 11 bases between. Germline assignment: CDR1 SNHLY and CDR2 FYNNEI. CD45RO-negative, CCR7-positively selected cells formed the naive CD8 fraction, excluding terminally differentiated effector memory CD45RA+ cells. Healthy HIV-negative adults without recent acute infections or vaccinations served as donors. The sequence came from a man between 18 and 35 years old in good health. This chain connects TRBV2 to TRBJ2-3, with a possible D match to TRBD2 (5 bases). The specimen sequenced was naive CD8+ T cells sorted from blood. This CDR3 is CASSEGAKGTDTQYF. DNA of the CDR3: TGTGCCAGCAGTGAGGGAGCGAAGGGCACAGATACGCAGTATTTT. The full variable domain, with the rest looked up from reference TRBV2 and TRBJ2-3, is EPEVTQTPSHQVTQMGQEVILRCVPISNHLYFYWYRQILGQKVEFLVSFYNNEISEKSEIFDDQFSVERPDGSNFTLKIRSTKLEDSAMYFCASSEGAKGTDTQYFGPGTRLTVL.